This T cell receptor (beta chain) was identified in a study of CD8 T cells in Susac syndrome. From germline, CDR1 is SQVTM and CDR2 ANQGSEA. The CDR3 extends over 13 amino acids. Between the trimmed V and J ends, which lost 5 bases and 4 bases, there was a span of 15 bases. RNA amounts of 0.5 to 1 ug underwent reverse transcription with random hexamers. TCRdb fed the immunoSEQ multiplex PCR reads into MiXCR, producing one record per CDR3 protein. The table includes about 210,000 distinct CDR3 sequences, roughly 96% detected once. The receptor was derived from a human donor with multiple sclerosis. V gene TRBV29-1 combines with J gene TRBJ2-7; D gene unclear. Sequencing was performed on CD4+ T cells from PBMCs. The CDR3 region has the DNA TGCAGCGTTCGAGTAGGGAAACTTTACGAGCAGTACTTC. It encodes CSVRVGKLYEQYF.